These 14 T cell receptor beta chains originate from one sample sequenced in a study of early T cells in non-severe SARS-CoV-2 infection. In TCRdb, the 5' RACE reads were re-called with MiXCR into one record per CDR3 protein. The sample has 75,000 to 100,000 distinct CDR3 sequences, 16% seen once. The sample was whole blood. The receptors here all came from an adult who was a healthcare worker with PCR-confirmed SARS-CoV-2 infection or an uninfected control (not recorded which).

CDR3 sequence (DNA): TGTGCCAGCAGTTACTCGAGGACCTATAATTCACCCCTCCACTTT. Translating it yields CASSYSRTYNSPLHF. This rearrangement joins TRBV6-5 to TRBJ1-6; D is unclear. CDR1 is MNHEY, CDR2 SVGAGI, per germline. The CDR3 covers 15 residues. The V end lost 0 bases, the J end lost 2 bases, and 5 bases lay between the germline ends.

V and J are TRBV11-2 and TRBJ2-6; no reliable D call. In germline, CDR1 is SGHAT, CDR2 FQNNGV. The CDR3 covers 11 residues. Deletions cut 5 bases from V and 7 bases from J, with 3 bases between. CDR3 residues: CASSPANVLTF. The CDR3 region has the DNA TGTGCCAGCAGCCCCGCCAACGTCCTGACTTTC. Looking up the rest from reference TRBV11-2 and TRBJ2-6 gives the full variable domain: EAGVAQSPRYKIIEKRQSVAFWCNPISGHATLYWYQQILGQGPKLLIQFQNNGVVDDSQLPKDRFSAERLKGVDSTLKIQPAKLEDSAVYLCASSPANVLTFGAGSRLTVL.

The rearrangement links TRBV9 to TRBJ2-7, with a weak D call TRBD2 (5 bases). Trimming took 0 bases from V and 2 from J, leaving 9 bases between them. The germline CDR1 and CDR2 sequences are SGDLS and YYNGEE. The CDR3 runs to 14 residues. The CDR3 nucleotides read TGTGCCAGCAGCGTAGCGGGAAGTGCCTACGAGCAGTACTTC. This sequence encodes CASSVAGSAYEQYF.

The rearrangement joins TRBV10-1 to TRBJ2-1, with 8 bases identical to TRBD2. Trimming took 0 bases from V and 4 from J; bases not matched to a gene: 8. The CDR3 is 17 amino acids. Per the germline V gene, CDR1 is WNHNN and CDR2 is SYGVQD (reference sequence). The CDR3 protein is CASSESRGLAGYNEQFF. The DNA for the CDR3 is TGCGCCAGCAGTGAGTCTCGGGGGCTAGCGGGTTACAATGAGCAGTTCTTC.

This clonotype was counted only a few times. The chain carries TRBV7-8 and TRBJ2-3; 12 bases align to TRBD2. This CDR3 is built from 15 residues. Germline values: CDR1 SGHVS, CDR2 FQNEAQ. The J segment lost 4 bases and the V segment lost 3 bases, leaving 2 bases of the junction unmatched. The CDR3 DNA is TGTGCCAGCAGCTTGACTAGCGGGGGCGCAGATACGCAGTATTTT. Translating it yields CASSLTSGGADTQYF.

This clonotype occurred a few times. The chain is built from TRBV27 and TRBJ2-6, with D maybe TRBD1 (5 bases). Germline CDR1 MNHEY, CDR2 SMNVEV (reference sequence). This CDR3 comprises 15 residues. V lost 7 bases to trimming and J lost 0 bases, with 10 bases between them. In DNA form, the CDR3 reads TGTGCCAGCACTGACAGTACCTCTGGGGCCAACGTCCTGACTTTC. As protein: CASTDSTSGANVLTF.

This clonotype was seen only a few times. The chain couples TRBV5-4 to TRBJ1-6, with TRBD1 as a possible D gene (6 bases). Trimming left V 4 bases short and J 6 bases short, with 17 bases between. Germline-derived CDR1 and CDR2 are SGHNT and YYREEE (reference sequence). This CDR3 is built from 16 residues. CDR3 in DNA: TGTGCCAGCAGCCTTGCTGGGGGGCGCGGTAATTCACCCCTCCACTTT. Encoded protein: CASSLAGGRGNSPLHF.

In this sample, this clonotype turned up many times. CDR3 loop: CACSYPDRVRTEAFF. For the CDR3, the DNA is TGTGCCTGTTCCTACCCCGACCGGGTGAGGACTGAAGCTTTCTTT. The V gene is TRBV30, the J gene TRBJ1-1; D remains unclear. Looked up from germline, CDR1 is GTSNPN and CDR2 is SVGIG (reference sequence). Trimming stripped 6 bases from V and 5 bases from J, with 22 bases between. The CDR3 loop spans 15 amino acids.

The chain links TRBV5-1 to TRBJ1-1; 9 bases are a match to TRBD1. Germline values: CDR1 SGHRS, CDR2 YFSETQ. J lost 0 bases, V lost 2 bases, and 5 bases had no gene match. The CDR3 is 16 residues long. CDR3 coding DNA: TGCGCCAGCAGCTTTGGGACAGGGTTCATGAACACTGAAGCTTTCTTT. Translation gives CASSFGTGFMNTEAFF.

This clonotype was seen repeatedly, ten times or more. This chain uses TRBV5-1 with TRBJ2-5; no definite D call. The CDR3 is 13 amino acids. CDR1 and CDR2 (germline): SGHRS, YFSETQ. Trimming stripped 6 bases from V and 1 base from J, with 10 bases between. Here the CDR3 reads CASTLEFQETQYF. The CDR3 coding sequence is TGCGCCAGCACCCTCGAATTCCAAGAGACCCAGTACTTC. The variable domain in full, completed from reference TRBV5-1 and TRBJ2-5, reads KAGVTQTPRYLIKTRGQQVTLSCSPISGHRSVSWYQQTPGQGLQFLFEYFSETQRNKGNFPGRFSGRQFSNSRSEMNVSTLELGDSALYLCASTLEFQETQYFGPGTRLLVL.

This clonotype was found many times. V usage is TRBV19 and J usage is TRBJ2-6, with D unclear. The CDR3 consists of 18 residues. Germline CDR1 and CDR2: LNHDA and SQIVND (reference sequence). V was cut by 4 bases and J by 2 bases, with 18 bases left in between. CDR3 DNA: TGTGCCAGTAGTACCCCGAAGGGTATTCCTACTGGGGCCAACGTCCTGACTTTC. Amino acid sequence: CASSTPKGIPTGANVLTF.

In its sample, this clonotype was seen a few times. This chain connects TRBV5-6 to TRBJ1-6, with no clear D. With 2 bases removed from V and 9 bases from J, the gap between germline ends came to 9 bases. Looked up from germline, CDR1 is SGHDT and CDR2 is YYEEEE. The CDR3 has 13 amino acids. DNA of the CDR3: TGTGCCAGCAGCTTACTCGGTAGTTCACCCCTCCACTTT. This encodes CASSLLGSSPLHF.

This clonotype showed up just a few times. The chain recombines TRBV2 with TRBJ1-1; a possible D gene is TRBD1 (5 bases). The germline V and J ends were trimmed by 6 bases and 1 base, with 18 bases remaining between them. The CDR3 covers 16 residues. Germline assignment: CDR1 SNHLY and CDR2 FYNNEI. CDR3 region: CASRLSSGRRNTEAFF. The DNA for the CDR3 is TGTGCCAGCAGGCTCTCTTCAGGGAGGCGGAACACTGAAGCTTTCTTT.

The chain recombines TRBV28 with TRBJ2-1; TRBD1 aligns across 8 bases. The germline V gene encodes CDR1 MDHEN and CDR2 SYDVKM. There are 12 residues in the CDR3. Germline trimming cut 8 bases from V and 8 bases from J; bases unmatched to any gene: 5. CDR3: CASGRGRYEQFF. For the CDR3, the DNA is TGTGCCAGCGGCAGGGGGCGTTATGAGCAGTTCTTC.